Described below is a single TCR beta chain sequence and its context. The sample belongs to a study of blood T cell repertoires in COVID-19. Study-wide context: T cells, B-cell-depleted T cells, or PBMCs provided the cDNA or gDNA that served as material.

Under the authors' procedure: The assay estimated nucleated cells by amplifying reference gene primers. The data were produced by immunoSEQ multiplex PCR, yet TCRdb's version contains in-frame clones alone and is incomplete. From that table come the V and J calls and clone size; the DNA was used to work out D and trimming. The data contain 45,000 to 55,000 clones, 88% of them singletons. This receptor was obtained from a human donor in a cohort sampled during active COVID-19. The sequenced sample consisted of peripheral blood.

The chain's CDR3 is CASSLASAGGLETQYF. CDR3 DNA: TGTGCCAGCAGCTTGGCCTCGGCGGGAGGGCTGGAGACCCAGTACTTC. The V call is TRBV5-4, the J call TRBJ2-5; 9 nucleotides match TRBD2. Losses at the gene ends were 0 bases for V and 5 bases for J; bases not matched to a gene: 8. CDR1 is SGHNT, CDR2 YYREEE, per germline (reference sequence). CDR3 length equals 16 residues.